The rows below give T cell receptor beta chains drawn from one sample of a study of blood T cell repertoires in COVID-19. Data came from immunoSEQ multiplex PCR; TCRdb stores just in-frame clones and leaves some out. The sample has about 220,000 clones; over 80% are singletons. The sequenced sample consisted of PBMCs or T cells enriched from blood (not recorded which). Every receptor here comes from a woman aged 30 to 39 with acute COVID-19. Each CDR3 is given with its conserved first and last residue. The D gene is left open where the match is weak. Size values are once, few and many counts, or a class for expanded clones, and some rows have none.

D gene	V gene	clone size	J gene	CDR3 protein	CDR3 DNA
NA	TRBV9	NA	TRBJ2-3	CASSVETGWGDTQYF	TGTGCCAGCAGCGTTGAGACGGGGTGGGGAGATACGCAGTATTTT
NA	TRBV5-1	NA	TRBJ1-6	CASSSREGESPLHF	TGCGCCAGCAGCTCCCGGGAGGGGGAATCACCCCTCCACTTT
NA	TRBV7-6	NA	TRBJ1-1	CATRNGGGEAFF	TGTGCCACCCGAAATGGAGGTGGTGAAGCTTTCTTT
NA	TRBV30	NA	TRBJ2-1	CAWSPRGRGFYNEQFF	TGTGCCTGGAGTCCTCGAGGGAGAGGGTTTTACAATGAGCAGTTCTTC
TRBD1	TRBV13	NA	TRBJ1-1	CASSREGARNTEAFF	TGTGCCAGCTCCCGGGAGGGGGCGAGAAACACTGAAGCTTTCTTT
NA	TRBV15	once	TRBJ1-2	CATSGAGGYTF	TGTGCCACCAGCGGGGCTGGTGGCTACACCTTC
NA	TRBV18	NA	TRBJ2-4	CASSTSPGGDIQYF	TGTGCCAGCTCAACCAGCCCAGGAGGGGACATTCAGTACTTC
TRBD1	TRBV9	NA	TRBJ2-7	CASSRDSRGEQYF	TGTGCCAGCAGCCGGGACAGCCGAGGCGAGCAGTACTTC
NA	TRBV7-2	NA	TRBJ1-2	CASSLSSGTNYGYTF	TGTGCCAGCAGCTTATCGTCAGGAACTAACTATGGCTACACCTTC
NA	TRBV6-5	NA	TRBJ2-1	CASSSSTGEVHNEQFF	TGTGCCAGCAGTTCATCGACGGGGGAAGTCCACAATGAGCAGTTCTTC
TRBD1	TRBV7-9	NA	TRBJ2-1	CASSSQGASLNEQFF	TGTGCCAGCAGCTCGCAGGGGGCGTCCCTCAATGAGCAGTTCTTC
TRBD1	TRBV7-8	NA	TRBJ1-2	CASSLDRGPPRYGYTF	TGTGCCAGCAGCTTAGACAGGGGCCCTCCGCGCTATGGCTACACCTTC
NA	TRBV6-1	NA	TRBJ2-7	CASSENTPYEQYF	TGTGCCAGCAGTGAAAACACACCCTACGAGCAGTACTTC
TRBD1	TRBV19	NA	TRBJ2-1	CASSPRGTGYLEQFF	TGTGCCAGTAGTCCAAGGGGGACAGGATACCTTGAGCAGTTCTTC
NA	TRBV5-6	NA	TRBJ1-1	CASSDTDRGTEAFF	TGTGCCAGCAGCGATACCGACCGGGGCACTGAAGCTTTCTTT
TRBD1	TRBV18	NA	TRBJ1-6	CASSPQGDRNSPLHF	TGTGCCAGCTCACCACAGGGGGACAGAAATTCACCCCTCCACTTT
NA	TRBV5-6	NA	TRBJ1-6	CASTTGLGDSPLHF	TGTGCCAGTACGACGGGTCTCGGGGATTCACCCCTCCACTTT
NA	TRBV19	NA	TRBJ1-2	CASTGGGDGYTF	TGTGCCAGTACGGGTGGGGGCGACGGCTACACCTTC
TRBD2	TRBV5-1	NA	TRBJ2-3	CASSPKGGRGSTDTQYF	TGCGCCAGCAGCCCTAAGGGAGGGAGAGGGAGCACAGATACGCAGTATTTT
TRBD1	TRBV27	NA	TRBJ1-1	CASTTTGVVAEAFF	TGTGCCAGCACAACTACAGGGGTGGTGGCTGAAGCTTTCTTT
NA	TRBV27	once	TRBJ2-1	CASSFRESSYNEQFF	TGTGCCAGCAGTTTTCGGGAAAGCTCCTACAATGAGCAGTTCTTC
NA	TRBV10-1	NA	TRBJ2-2	CASSSSGDETGELFF	TGCGCCAGCAGCTCCTCAGGGGATGAGACCGGGGAGCTGTTTTTT
TRBD1	TRBV7-6	NA	TRBJ1-1	CASSSTGQGVTEAFF	TGTGCCAGCAGCTCGACAGGGCAGGGTGTGACTGAAGCTTTCTTT
TRBD2	TRBV5-1	NA	TRBJ2-2	CARSLGAGGPAGELFF	TGCGCCCGCAGCTTGGGCGCGGGGGGGCCAGCCGGGGAGCTGTTTTTT
NA	TRBV11-2	NA	TRBJ2-2	CASSLWREVGELFF	TGTGCCAGCAGCTTATGGAGGGAGGTCGGGGAGCTGTTTTTT
NA	TRBV5-4	NA	TRBJ1-1	CASSLWPNTEAFF	TGTGCCAGCAGCTTGTGGCCGAACACTGAAGCTTTCTTT
TRBD2	TRBV5-1	NA	TRBJ2-1	CASRRSGTYNEQFF	TGCGCCAGCAGGCGCAGCGGGACCTACAATGAGCAGTTCTTC
NA	TRBV5-6	NA	TRBJ2-2	CASSFALENTGELFF	TGTGCCAGCAGCTTTGCTCTAGAGAACACCGGGGAGCTGTTTTTT
NA	TRBV28	NA	TRBJ1-5	CASSPQGPGQPQHF	TGTGCCAGCAGTCCGCAGGGCCCAGGTCAGCCCCAGCATTTT
TRBD1	TRBV10-2	NA	TRBJ1-1	CASKTGVGEAFF	TGCGCCAGCAAGACAGGGGTGGGTGAAGCTTTCTTT
NA	TRBV20-1	once	TRBJ1-2	CSAGDNHGYTF	TGCAGTGCTGGGGACAACCATGGCTACACCTTC
TRBD1	TRBV19	NA	TRBJ1-2	CASSLTGTAYGYTF	TGTGCCAGTAGCTTAACCGGGACAGCCTATGGCTACACCTTC
NA	TRBV19	NA	TRBJ1-2	CASNIGGYGYTF	TGTGCCAGTAATATCGGGGGCTATGGCTACACCTTC
NA	TRBV27	NA	TRBJ2-3	CASSGATTTDTQYF	TGTGCCAGCAGTGGGGCCACCACCACAGATACGCAGTATTTT
TRBD2	TRBV10-1	NA	TRBJ2-1	CASSESLAGGRDEQFF	TGCGCCAGCAGTGAGTCCCTAGCGGGGGGCCGGGATGAGCAGTTCTTC
TRBD1	TRBV10-3	NA	TRBJ1-2	CAISEEDRGVGGYTF	TGTGCCATCAGTGAGGAAGACAGGGGAGTAGGAGGCTACACCTTC
NA	TRBV13	NA	TRBJ1-3	CASSLSFDRIGITHTGNTIYF	TGTGCCAGCAGCTTATCCTTTGACAGGATAGGAATAACCCACACTGGAAACACCATATATTTT
NA	TRBV6-5	NA	TRBJ1-2	CASSNEVRVRGYTF	TGTGCCAGCAGCAACGAGGTGAGGGTGCGGGGCTACACCTTC
NA	TRBV6-2/TRBV6-3	NA	TRBJ1-1	CASSFVGGEAFF	TGTGCCAGCAGTTTTGTTGGGGGGGAAGCTTTCTTT
TRBD1	TRBV10-2	NA	TRBJ1-2	CASQQGVEDGYTF	TGCGCCAGTCAACAGGGGGTCGAGGATGGCTACACCTTC
NA	TRBV5-6	NA	TRBJ2-7	CASRLASTVVSYEQYF	TGTGCCAGCAGGCTCGCGTCGACAGTGGTCTCCTACGAGCAGTACTTC
NA	TRBV4-1	many	TRBJ1-5	CASSQDYSLSNQPQHF	TGCGCCAGCAGCCAAGATTATAGTCTTAGCAATCAGCCCCAGCATTTT
NA	TRBV6-5	NA	TRBJ1-1	CASSQTVNTEAFF	TGTGCCAGCAGTCAAACAGTGAACACTGAAGCTTTCTTT
TRBD1	TRBV11-2	NA	TRBJ1-2	CASSFGQDIYGYTF	TGTGCCAGCAGCTTCGGACAGGACATCTATGGCTACACCTTC
NA	TRBV12-3/TRBV12-4	NA	TRBJ1-2	CASSLGTAYIYTF	TGTGCCAGCAGTTTAGGGACAGCCTATATCTACACCTTC
NA	TRBV27	NA	TRBJ2-7	CASSLSKGFRLHEQYF	TGTGCCAGCAGTTTATCGAAGGGGTTTAGATTACACGAGCAGTACTTC
TRBD2	TRBV6-4	medium-sized	TRBJ2-1	CASSLSGGSYNEQFF	TGTGCCAGCAGTCTTAGCGGGGGCTCCTACAATGAGCAGTTCTTC
TRBD1	TRBV5-1	NA	TRBJ1-1	CASTLQGARTEAFF	TGCGCCAGCACCTTGCAGGGGGCGCGCACTGAAGCTTTCTTT
TRBD1	TRBV2	NA	TRBJ1-4	CASRPDRDEKLFF	TGTGCCAGCAGGCCCGACAGGGACGAAAAACTGTTTTTT
TRBD2	TRBV5-1	NA	TRBJ2-1	CASSYDGTSGPLEQFF	TGCGCCAGCAGCTATGACGGGACTAGCGGCCCCCTTGAGCAGTTCTTC
NA	TRBV7-9	NA	TRBJ1-2	CASKATGRGYTF	TGTGCCAGCAAAGCGACAGGACGTGGCTACACCTTC